Each of the 24 T cell receptor beta chains below was sequenced from the same sample in a study of T cell responses to AZD1222 COVID-19 vaccine. Generated by immunoSEQ multiplex PCR, the TCRdb table keeps only in-frame clones and is missing some. The sample has 150,000 to 200,000 clones, 85% to 95% seen once; the top ten hold around 1%. The sequencing here drew on peripheral blood, taken 28 days after the second AZD1222 dose. These receptors were obtained from an adult who received the AZD1222 COVID-19 vaccine.

The chain joins TRBV27 to TRBJ1-5; D remains ambiguous. The CDR3 has 15 residues. Germline-derived CDR1 and CDR2 are MNHEY and SMNVEV (reference sequence). The V gene lost 2 bases and the J gene lost 8 bases, with 16 bases spanning the gap. The CDR3 nucleotides read TGTGCCAGCAGTTTAGACCATTTACAGACGGAGCCCCAGCATTTT. It codes for CASSLDHLQTEPQHF.

This chain connects TRBV6-1 to TRBJ1-5; maybe TRBD1 (6 bases). V was clipped by 2 bases and J by 4 bases, with 18 bases between them. The CDR3 has 17 residues. Germline-derived CDR1 and CDR2 are MNHNS and SASEGT. This CDR3 is CASSERGGTTKNQPQHF. The CDR3 region has the DNA TGTGCCAGCAGTGAAAGGGGGGGGACAACGAAGAATCAGCCCCAGCATTTT.

The rearrangement joins TRBV6-6 to TRBJ1-1; D might be TRBD1 (5 bases). V shed 0 bases and J shed 3 bases, with 8 bases lying between them. CDR3 size: 14 residues. Germline CDR1 MNHNY, CDR2 SVGAGI (reference sequence). As DNA, the CDR3 is TGTGCCAGCAGTTACTCCTCGGGGGACACTGAAGCTTTCTTT. It is translated as CASSYSSGDTEAFF.

The chain has TRBV19 and TRBJ2-2, with 7 bases identical to TRBD1. The CDR3 has 16 residues. V was pared by 4 bases and J by 6 bases, with 11 bases of the junction left unmatched. Germline CDR1 is LNHDA and CDR2 is SQIVND (reference sequence). The chain's CDR3 is CASSSTDRWTPGELFF. CDR3 nucleotide sequence: TGTGCCAGTAGTAGTACGGACAGGTGGACACCCGGGGAGCTGTTTTTT.

This rearrangement joins TRBV29-1 to TRBJ1-2; maybe TRBD1 (5 bases). This CDR3 has 11 residues. Trimming pared 4 bases from V and 8 bases from J, leaving 11 bases between. Germline CDR1 reads SQVTM; CDR2 reads ANQGSEA. As DNA, the CDR3 is TGCAGCGTTGCGGGGGGAGGCGGCTACACCTTC. Protein product: CSVAGGGGYTF.

The genes are TRBV7-2 and TRBJ1-6; no firm D call. Germline V lookup: CDR1 SGHTA, CDR2 FQGNSA. Deletions cut 1 base from V and 0 bases from J, with 13 bases between. The CDR3 spans 18 residues. In nucleotides, the CDR3 is TGTGCCAGCAGCTTAGTTGTGGGCCAGAGCTCCTATAATTCACCCCTCCACTTT. Protein: CASSLVVGQSSYNSPLHF.

This chain connects TRBV10-3 to TRBJ1-5, with D unresolved. CDR3 length: 14 residues. Germline V gene lookup returns CDR1 ENHRY and CDR2 SYGVKD. V shed 8 bases and J shed 4 bases, with 15 bases lying between them. The CDR3 loop reads CAIGETVGNQPQHF. CDR3 DNA sequence: TGTGCCATCGGGGAGACCGTAGGAAATCAGCCCCAGCATTTT.

V usage is TRBV6-5 and J usage is TRBJ2-7; tentatively, D is TRBD2 (6 bases). V lost 4 bases to trimming and J lost 4 bases, with 8 bases between them. Germline CDR1 is MNHEY and CDR2 is SVGAGI. The CDR3 spans 12 residues. CDR3 sequence reads: CASSSTSYEQYF. The CDR3 DNA reads as TGTGCCAGCAGTTCGACTAGTTACGAGCAGTACTTC.

The gene calls are TRBV28 and TRBJ1-6, with no clear D. Germline CDR1 and CDR2: MDHEN and SYDVKM. The CDR3 covers 14 residues. The V and J ends lost 3 bases and 2 bases respectively, with 5 bases between them. The CDR3 nucleotides read TGTGCCAGCAGTTTGACCACCTATAATTCACCCCTCCACTTT. This encodes CASSLTTYNSPLHF.

The gene calls are TRBV9 and TRBJ1-6; D remains unclear. V was cut by 3 bases and J by 7 bases, with 17 bases left in between. Germline loops: CDR1 SGDLS, CDR2 YYNGEE. CDR3 size: 16 residues. The CDR3 coding sequence is TGTGCCAGCAGCGCCCCCCGGGCCCGGGGAAATTCACCCCTCCACTTT. Encoded protein: CASSAPRARGNSPLHF.

The V and J genes are TRBV5-4 and TRBJ1-4; 7 bases are a match to TRBD1. The CDR3 contains 15 residues. V lost 3 bases and J lost 7; bases outside the gene matches: 9. In germline, CDR1 is SGHNT, CDR2 YYREEE (reference sequence). The chain's CDR3 is CASSSSQGLGEKLFF. Here the CDR3 DNA reads TGTGCCAGCAGCTCATCACAGGGGTTGGGTGAAAAACTGTTTTTT.

V gene TRBV7-2 combines with J gene TRBJ2-1; maybe TRBD1 (5 bases). Deletions cut 3 bases from V and 3 bases from J, with 12 bases between. There are 15 residues in the CDR3. Germline V gene lookup returns CDR1 SGHTA and CDR2 FQGNSA. The CDR3: CASSFQGGVYNEQFF. In DNA, the CDR3 is TGTGCCAGCAGCTTCCAGGGTGGGGTCTACAATGAGCAGTTCTTC.

V usage is TRBV6-5 and J usage is TRBJ2-3; D is unresolved. The germline V gene has CDR1 MNHEY and CDR2 SVGAGI. V was shortened by 4 bases and J by 4 bases, with 3 bases between the two germline ends. The CDR3 totals 11 residues. As DNA, the CDR3 is TGTGCCAGCAGTTTTGCAGATACGCAGTATTTT. As protein: CASSFADTQYF.

This rearrangement joins TRBV6-5 to TRBJ1-2; TRBD1 matches at 8 bases. CDR1 MNHEY and CDR2 SVGAGI come from the germline V gene. There are 14 residues in the CDR3. The V segment lost 7 bases and the J segment 6 bases; nucleotides outside the gene matches: 10. The CDR3 DNA follows: TGTGCCAGCAACCCGGACAGGGCTCGAGATGGCTACACCTTC. Protein sequence: CASNPDRARDGYTF.

The rearrangement uses TRBV2 and TRBJ1-1; D is ambiguous. The CDR3 runs to 11 residues. Germline V lookup: CDR1 SNHLY, CDR2 FYNNEI. V lost 6 bases, J lost 6 bases, and 8 bases lay in between. The CDR3 region is CASRRESEAFF. In DNA form, the CDR3 reads TGTGCCAGCAGGAGGGAATCTGAAGCTTTCTTT.

This chain links TRBV29-1 with TRBJ1-1, with 10 bases fitting TRBD1. J was trimmed by 5 bases and V by 8 bases; bases with no gene match: 11. Germline values: CDR1 SQVTM, CDR2 ANQGSEA. This CDR3 region has 14 residues. CDR3 coding DNA: TGCAGCCCGTACCGGAGGACAGGGGGGACTGAAGCTTTCTTT. Protein product: CSPYRRTGGTEAFF.

This sequence joins TRBV7-2 and TRBJ2-3; no reliable D call. The V and J ends lost 5 bases and 1 base respectively, with 10 bases between them. This CDR3 has 14 residues. Per germline, CDR1 SGHTA and CDR2 FQGNSA. CDR3 amino acids: CASSQRVGTDTQYF. The CDR3 coding sequence is TGTGCCAGCAGCCAGAGAGTTGGCACAGATACGCAGTATTTT.

The J gene is TRBJ2-3, the V gene TRBV7-3; 13 bases map to TRBD2. After removal of 3 bases from V and 1 base from J, the junction contained 4 bases not matched to a gene. Germline V gives CDR1 SGHTA, CDR2 FQGTGA. This CDR3 comprises 17 residues. CDR3 amino acids: CASSFLGTSGGTDTQYF. Written as DNA, the CDR3 is TGTGCCAGCAGCTTCCTAGGGACTAGCGGGGGCACAGATACGCAGTATTTT. The full variable domain, in which reference TRBV7-3 and TRBJ2-3 provide the parts outside the CDR3, is GAGVSQTPSNKVTEKGKYVELRCDPISGHTALYWYRQSLGQGPEFLIYFQGTGAADDSGLPNDRFFAVRPEGSVSTLKIQRTERGDSAVYLCASSFLGTSGGTDTQYFGPGTRLTVL.

J is TRBJ2-1 and V is TRBV5-4; possibly TRBD1 for D (5 bases). V was trimmed by 0 bases and J by 0 bases, leaving 7 bases between them. Germline V gene data show CDR1 as SGHNT and CDR2 as YYREEE (reference sequence). The CDR3 contains 15 residues. The CDR3 here is CASSLGQSSYNEQFF. CDR3 sequence (DNA): TGTGCCAGCAGCTTGGGACAGAGCTCCTACAATGAGCAGTTCTTC.

This sequence joins TRBV7-8 and TRBJ1-1, with TRBD1 matching over 11 bases. V gave up 2 bases and J gave up 6 bases; unmatched junction bases: 11. Germline V lookup: CDR1 SGHVS, CDR2 FQNEAQ. The CDR3 consists of 17 residues. The CDR3 DNA is TGTGCCAGCAGCTTAAGAGGACAGGGGGCGCGGGGGCCTGAAGCTTTCTTT. Translated: CASSLRGQGARGPEAFF.

The chain combines TRBV25-1 with TRBJ2-5; 8 nucleotides agree with TRBD2. The CDR3 covers 14 residues. Germline CDR1 is MGHDK and CDR2 is SYGVNS. V trimming: 2 bases; J trimming: 4 bases; junction bases outside the gene matches: 3. The DNA for the CDR3 is TGTGCCAGCAGTGAACCCCGGGGGGGAGAGACCCAGTACTTC. Its protein product is CASSEPRGGETQYF.

J is TRBJ1-4 and V is TRBV11-2, with D unclear. The CDR3 totals 12 residues. With 4 bases removed from V and 11 bases from J, the gap between germline ends came to 11 bases. CDR1 is SGHAT and CDR2 is FQNNGV in the germline V gene. The CDR3 nucleotides are TGTGCCAGCAGCTCCCCCGTCGCGAAACTGTTTTTT. Translation: CASSSPVAKLFF.

This clone has just one count. V gene TRBV7-3 combines with J gene TRBJ2-5; D is possibly TRBD2 (6 bases). Trimming shortened V by 5 bases and J by 2 bases, and 18 bases separated the two germline ends. The germline gives CDR1 SGHTA, CDR2 FQGTGA. This CDR3 is 16 amino acids long. The CDR3 DNA follows: TGTGCCAGCAGCAAACCGGACTACCCGGGGCAAGAGACCCAGTACTTC. This codes for CASSKPDYPGQETQYF.

The rearrangement joins TRBV3-1 (or the pseudogene TRBV3-2) to TRBJ1-1, with D uncertain. Per the germline V gene, CDR1 is LGHDT and CDR2 is YNNKEL (reference sequence). With 2 bases removed from V and 5 bases from J, the gap between germline ends came to 9 bases. The length of the CDR3 is 13 residues. The CDR3 DNA reads TGTGCCAGCAGCCAATTCCGTGGGACTGAAGCTTTCTTT. Translation: CASSQFRGTEAFF.